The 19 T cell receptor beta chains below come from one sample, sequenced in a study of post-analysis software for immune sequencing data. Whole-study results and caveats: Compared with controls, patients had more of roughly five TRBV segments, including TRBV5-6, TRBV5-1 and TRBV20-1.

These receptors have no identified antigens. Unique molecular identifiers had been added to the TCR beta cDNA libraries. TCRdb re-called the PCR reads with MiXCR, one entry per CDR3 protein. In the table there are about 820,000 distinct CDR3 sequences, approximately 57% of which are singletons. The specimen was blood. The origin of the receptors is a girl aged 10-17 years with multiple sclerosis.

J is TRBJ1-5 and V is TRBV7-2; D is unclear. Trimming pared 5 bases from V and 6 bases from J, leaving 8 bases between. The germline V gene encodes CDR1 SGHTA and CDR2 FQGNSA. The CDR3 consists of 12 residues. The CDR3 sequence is CASSPNSQPQHF. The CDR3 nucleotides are TGTGCCAGCAGCCCAAACTCTCAGCCCCAGCATTTT.

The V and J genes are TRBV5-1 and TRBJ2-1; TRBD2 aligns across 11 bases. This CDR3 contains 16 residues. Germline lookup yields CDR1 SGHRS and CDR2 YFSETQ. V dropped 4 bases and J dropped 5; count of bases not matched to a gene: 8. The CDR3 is CASSPRLAGLNNEQFF. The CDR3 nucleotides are TGCGCCAGCAGCCCCCGACTAGCGGGACTTAACAATGAGCAGTTCTTC.

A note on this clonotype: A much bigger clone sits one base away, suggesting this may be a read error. CDR3 in DNA: TGTGCCAGCAGCTGGAGCGGGAGCTACAATGAGCAGTTCTTC. Translating gives CASSWSGSYNEQFF. The V gene is TRBV7-2, the J gene TRBJ2-1, with 8 bases aligning to TRBD2. Germline V gives CDR1 SGHTA, CDR2 FQGNSA. The CDR3 loop spans 14 amino acids. J lost 3 bases, V lost 4 bases, and 2 bases had no gene match. Supplemented by reference TRBV7-2 and TRBJ2-1, the full variable domain reads GAGVSQSPSNKVTEKGKDVELRCDPISGHTALYWYRQSLGQGLEFLIYFQGNSAPDKSGLPSDRFSAERTGGSVSTLTIQRTQQEDSAVYLCASSWSGSYNEQFFGPGTRLTVL.

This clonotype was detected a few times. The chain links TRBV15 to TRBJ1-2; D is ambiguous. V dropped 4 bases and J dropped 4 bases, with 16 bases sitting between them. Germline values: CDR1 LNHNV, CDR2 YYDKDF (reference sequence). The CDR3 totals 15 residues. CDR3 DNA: TGTGCCACCAGCACCACGCCCGGGGAAGGCTATGGCTACACCTTC. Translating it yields CATSTTPGEGYGYTF. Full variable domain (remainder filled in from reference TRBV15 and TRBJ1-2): DAMVIQNPRYQVTQFGKPVTLSCSQTLNHNVMYWYQQKSSQAPKLLFHYYDKDFNNEADTPDNFQSRRPNTSFCFLDIRSPGLGDTAMYLCATSTTPGEGYGYTFGSGTRLTVV.

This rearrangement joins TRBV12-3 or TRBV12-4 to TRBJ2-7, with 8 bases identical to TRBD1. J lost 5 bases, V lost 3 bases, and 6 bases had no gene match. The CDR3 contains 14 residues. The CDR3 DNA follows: TGTGCCAGCAGTTTTGCAGGGGGCAACAACGAGCAGTACTTC. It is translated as CASSFAGGNNEQYF.

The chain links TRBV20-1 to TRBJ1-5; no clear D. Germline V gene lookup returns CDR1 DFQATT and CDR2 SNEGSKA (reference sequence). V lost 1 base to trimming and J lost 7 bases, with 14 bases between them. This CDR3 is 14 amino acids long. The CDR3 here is CSARGTLGGQPQHF. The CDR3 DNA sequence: TGCAGTGCTAGAGGGACTTTGGGAGGACAGCCCCAGCATTTT.

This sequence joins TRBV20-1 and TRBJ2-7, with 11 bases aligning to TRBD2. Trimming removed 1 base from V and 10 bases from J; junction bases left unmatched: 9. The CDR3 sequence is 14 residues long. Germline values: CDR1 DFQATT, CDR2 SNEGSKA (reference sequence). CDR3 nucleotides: TGCAGTGCTAGAGGTCCTAGCGGGAGGATGATTCAGTACTTC. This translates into CSARGPSGRMIQYF.

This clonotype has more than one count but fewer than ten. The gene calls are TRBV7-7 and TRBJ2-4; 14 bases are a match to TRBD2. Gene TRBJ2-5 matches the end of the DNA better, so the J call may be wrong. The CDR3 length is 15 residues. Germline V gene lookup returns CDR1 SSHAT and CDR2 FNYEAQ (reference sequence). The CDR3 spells CASSLRTSGGETQYF. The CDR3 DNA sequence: TGTGCCAGCAGCCTAAGGACTAGCGGGGGGGAGACCCAGTACTTC.

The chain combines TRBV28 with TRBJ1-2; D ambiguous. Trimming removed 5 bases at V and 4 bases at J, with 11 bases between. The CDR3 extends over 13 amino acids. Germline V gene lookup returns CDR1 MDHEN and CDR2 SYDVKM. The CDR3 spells CASSPLATYGYTF. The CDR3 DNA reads TGTGCCAGCAGTCCCCTAGCGACCTATGGCTACACCTTC.

The DNA for the CDR3 is TGTGCCAGCAGTTTTAAGAGGACGGGGCCTGACGAGCAGTACTTC. As protein: CASSFKRTGPDEQYF. V usage is TRBV7-9 and J usage is TRBJ2-7; either TRBD1 or TRBD2 may supply D (5 bases each). V lost 6 bases and J lost 5, with 20 bases in between. The CDR3 totals 15 residues. Germline lookup yields CDR1 SEHNR and CDR2 FQNEAQ (reference sequence). Together with reference TRBV7-9 and TRBJ2-7, the CDR3 gives the full variable domain: DTGVSQNPRHKITKRGQNVTFRCDPISEHNRLYWYRQTLGQGPEFLTYFQNEAQLEKSRLLSDRFSAERPKGSFSTLEIQRTEQGDSAMYLCASSFKRTGPDEQYFGPGTRLTVT.

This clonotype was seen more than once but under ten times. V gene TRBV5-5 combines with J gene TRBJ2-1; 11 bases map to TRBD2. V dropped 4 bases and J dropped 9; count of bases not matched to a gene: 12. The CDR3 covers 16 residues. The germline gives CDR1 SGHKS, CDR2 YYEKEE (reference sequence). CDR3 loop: CASSPLRLAGFGEQFF. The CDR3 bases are TGTGCCAGCAGCCCTCTACGACTAGCGGGATTTGGTGAGCAGTTCTTC. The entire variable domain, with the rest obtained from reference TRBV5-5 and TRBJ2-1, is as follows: DAGVTQSPTHLIKTRGQQVTLRCSPISGHKSVSWYQQVLGQGPQFIFQYYEKEERGRGNFPDRFSARQFPNYSSELNVNALLLGDSALYLCASSPLRLAGFGEQFFGPGTRLTVL.

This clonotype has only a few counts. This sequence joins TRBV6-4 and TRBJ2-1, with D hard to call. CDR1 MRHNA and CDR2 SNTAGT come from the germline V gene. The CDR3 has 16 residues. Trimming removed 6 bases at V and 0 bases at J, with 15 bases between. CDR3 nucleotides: TGTGCCAGCAGCCAGGAACCTGGTAGCTCCTACAATGAGCAGTTCTTC. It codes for CASSQEPGSSYNEQFF.

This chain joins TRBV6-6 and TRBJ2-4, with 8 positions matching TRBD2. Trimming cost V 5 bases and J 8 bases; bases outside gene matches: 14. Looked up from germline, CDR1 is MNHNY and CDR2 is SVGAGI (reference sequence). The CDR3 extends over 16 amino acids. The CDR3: CASSQRAGRAEDIQYF. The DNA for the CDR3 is TGTGCCAGCAGTCAAAGGGCCGGGAGGGCGGAGGACATTCAGTACTTC.

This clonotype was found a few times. The CDR3 nucleotides are TGTGCCAGCAGCCCCGGCGACAGGAGCATCTACACCTTC. Translating gives CASSPGDRSIYTF. The V and J genes are TRBV7-2 and TRBJ1-2; TRBD1 is a possible D gene (6 bases). V was trimmed by 5 bases and J by 10 bases, leaving 17 bases between them. CDR3 length: 13 amino acids. Per the germline V gene, CDR1 is SGHTA and CDR2 is FQGNSA. Full variable domain (outside the CDR3, taken from reference TRBV7-2 and TRBJ1-2): GAGVSQSPSNKVTEKGKDVELRCDPISGHTALYWYRQSLGQGLEFLIYFQGNSAPDKSGLPSDRFSAERTGGSVSTLTIQRTQQEDSAVYLCASSPGDRSIYTFGSGTRLTVV.

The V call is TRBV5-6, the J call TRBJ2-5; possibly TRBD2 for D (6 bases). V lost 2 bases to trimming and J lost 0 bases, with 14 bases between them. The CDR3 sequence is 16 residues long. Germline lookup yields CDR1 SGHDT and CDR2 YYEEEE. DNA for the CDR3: TGTGCCAGCAGCTTCAAGGTGTCGGGGGACCAAGAGACCCAGTACTTC. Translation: CASSFKVSGDQETQYF.

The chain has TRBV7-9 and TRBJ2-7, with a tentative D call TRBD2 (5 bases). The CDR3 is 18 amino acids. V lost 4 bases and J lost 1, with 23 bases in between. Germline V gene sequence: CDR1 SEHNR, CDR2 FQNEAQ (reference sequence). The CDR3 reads CASSSSHLLVSSSYEQYF. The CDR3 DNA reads TGTGCCAGCAGCTCTTCCCATCTACTAGTTTCATCTTCCTACGAGCAGTACTTC.

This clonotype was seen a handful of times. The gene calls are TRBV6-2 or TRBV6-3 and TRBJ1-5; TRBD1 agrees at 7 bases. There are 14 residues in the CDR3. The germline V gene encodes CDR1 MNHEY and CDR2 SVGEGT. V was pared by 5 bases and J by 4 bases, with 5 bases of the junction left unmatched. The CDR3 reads CASSRGQNNQPQHF. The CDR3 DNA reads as TGTGCCAGCAGTAGGGGACAGAATAATCAGCCCCAGCATTTT.

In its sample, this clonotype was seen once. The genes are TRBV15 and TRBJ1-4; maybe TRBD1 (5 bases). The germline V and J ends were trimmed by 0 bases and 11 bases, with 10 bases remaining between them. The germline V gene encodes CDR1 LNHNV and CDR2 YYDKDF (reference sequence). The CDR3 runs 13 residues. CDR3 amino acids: CATSRESAGKLFF. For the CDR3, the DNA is TGTGCCACCAGCAGAGAATCGGCAGGGAAACTGTTTTTT.

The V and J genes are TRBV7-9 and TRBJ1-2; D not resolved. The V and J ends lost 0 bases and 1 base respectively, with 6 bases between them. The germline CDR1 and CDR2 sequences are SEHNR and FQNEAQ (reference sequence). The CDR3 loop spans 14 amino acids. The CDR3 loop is CASSLAGHNYGYTF. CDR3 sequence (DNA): TGTGCCAGCAGCTTAGCCGGGCATAACTATGGCTACACCTTC.